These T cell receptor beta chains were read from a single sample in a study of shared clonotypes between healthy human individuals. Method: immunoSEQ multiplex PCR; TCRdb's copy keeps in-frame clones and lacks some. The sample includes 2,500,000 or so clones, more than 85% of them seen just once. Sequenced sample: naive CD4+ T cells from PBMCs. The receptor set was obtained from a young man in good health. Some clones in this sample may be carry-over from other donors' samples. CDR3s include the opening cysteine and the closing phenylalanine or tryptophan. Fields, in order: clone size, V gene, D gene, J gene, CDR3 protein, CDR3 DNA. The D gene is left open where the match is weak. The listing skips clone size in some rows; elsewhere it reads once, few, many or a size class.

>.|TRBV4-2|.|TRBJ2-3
CASSPTPGLSDTQYF
TGTGCCAGCAGCCCAACCCCGGGACTTTCAGATACGCAGTATTTT
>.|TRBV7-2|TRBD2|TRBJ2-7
CASSLGLAGGLTYEQYF
TGTGCCAGCAGCTTAGGACTAGCGGGAGGGCTAACCTACGAGCAGTACTTC
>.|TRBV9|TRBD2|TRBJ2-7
CASSVAAGVSSYEQYF
TGTGCCAGCAGCGTAGCGGCGGGAGTAAGCTCCTACGAGCAGTACTTC
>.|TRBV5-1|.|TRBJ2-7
CASSVDNYEQYF
TGCGCCAGCAGCGTAGATAACTACGAGCAGTACTTC
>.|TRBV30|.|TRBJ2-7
CAWSVMSREQYF
TGTGCCTGGAGTGTAATGTCTCGCGAGCAGTACTTC
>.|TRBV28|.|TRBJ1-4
CASSRRGEKLFF
TGTGCCAGCAGCCGGAGGGGGGAAAAACTGTTTTTT
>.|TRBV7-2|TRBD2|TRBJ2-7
CASREPGTSYEQYF
TGTGCCAGCAGGGAACCCGGGACTAGCTACGAGCAGTACTTC
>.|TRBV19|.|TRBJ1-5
CASLTTGTGNQPQHF
TGTGCCAGCCTCACCACGGGGACCGGCAATCAGCCCCAGCATTTT
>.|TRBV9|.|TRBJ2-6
CASTGRSGANVLTF
TGTGCCAGCACGGGCCGCTCTGGGGCCAACGTCCTGACTTTC
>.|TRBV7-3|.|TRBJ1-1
CASSLWDNTEAFF
TGTGCCAGCAGCTTATGGGATAACACTGAAGCTTTCTTT
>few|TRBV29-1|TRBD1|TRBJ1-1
CSVSRTGEEAFF
TGCAGCGTTAGTCGGACAGGGGAAGAAGCTTTCTTT
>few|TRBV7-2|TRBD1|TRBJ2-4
CASLPMGQGDIQYF
TGTGCCAGCCTTCCGATGGGACAGGGGGACATTCAGTACTTC
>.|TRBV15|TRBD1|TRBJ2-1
CATSGGQGRPYNEQFF
TGTGCCACCAGCGGTGGACAGGGGAGACCTTACAATGAGCAGTTCTTC
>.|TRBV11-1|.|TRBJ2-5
CASSPGGGWETQYF
TGTGCCAGCAGCCCCGGGGGAGGCTGGGAGACCCAGTACTTC
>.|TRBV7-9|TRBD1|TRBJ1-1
CASSIQGADEAFF
TGTGCCAGCAGCATACAGGGGGCGGATGAAGCTTTCTTT
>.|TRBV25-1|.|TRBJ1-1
CASSGPDVEAFF
TGTGCCAGCAGTGGACCGGACGTTGAAGCTTTCTTT
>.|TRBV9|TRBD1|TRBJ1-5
CASSVGTGPNQPQHF
TGTGCCAGCAGTGTCGGGACAGGGCCGAATCAGCCCCAGCATTTT
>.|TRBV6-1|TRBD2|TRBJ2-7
CASSAREGLSYEQYF
TGTGCCAGCAGTGCTCGGGAGGGCCTCTCCTACGAGCAGTACTTC
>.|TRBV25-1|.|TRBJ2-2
CASLDSYTGELFF
TGTGCCAGCTTGGACAGCTATACCGGGGAGCTGTTTTTT
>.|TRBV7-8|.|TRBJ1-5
CASSLVDFNQPQHF
TGTGCCAGCAGCTTAGTGGATTTCAATCAGCCCCAGCATTTT
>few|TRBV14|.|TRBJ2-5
CASSLGETQYF
TGTGCCAGCAGCCTAGGGGAGACCCAGTACTTC
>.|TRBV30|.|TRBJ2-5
CAWRPAGPWTQYF
TGTGCCTGGAGGCCAGCAGGCCCTTGGACCCAGTACTTC
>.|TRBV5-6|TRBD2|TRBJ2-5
CASSLTGLAGGETQYF
TGTGCCAGCAGCTTGACGGGACTAGCGGGAGGAGAGACCCAGTACTTC
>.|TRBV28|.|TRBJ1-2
CAMEGRGGYTF
TGTGCCATGGAGGGGAGAGGGGGCTACACCTTC
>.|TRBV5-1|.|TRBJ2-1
CASSFSHLSSYNEQFF
TGCGCCAGCAGTTTCTCACACCTAAGCTCCTACAATGAGCAGTTCTTC
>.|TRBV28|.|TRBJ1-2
CASRETGQSYGYTF
TGTGCCAGCAGAGAAACGGGGCAGAGCTATGGCTACACCTTC
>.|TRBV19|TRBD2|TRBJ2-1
CASSVLAGGNNEQFF
TGTGCCAGTAGTGTGCTAGCGGGAGGAAACAATGAGCAGTTCTTC
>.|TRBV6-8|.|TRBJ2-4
CASNPGPPRRRAKNIQYF
TGTGCCAGCAACCCGGGTCCCCCCCGCCGCCGGGCCAAAAACATTCAGTACTTC
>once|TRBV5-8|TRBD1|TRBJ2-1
CASSSGTGNRVDEQFF
TGTGCCAGCAGCTCAGGGACAGGGAATCGCGTAGATGAGCAGTTCTTC
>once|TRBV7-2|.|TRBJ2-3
CASKRQSTDTQYF
TGTGCCAGCAAGCGACAGAGCACAGATACGCAGTATTTT
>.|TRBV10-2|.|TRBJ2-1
CASSGVRGVKSNEQFF
TGCGCCAGCAGTGGAGTGAGAGGGGTAAAATCCAATGAGCAGTTCTTC
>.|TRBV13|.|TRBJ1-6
CASSLSRGPLHF
TGTGCCAGCAGCTTAAGCAGGGGACCCCTCCACTTT
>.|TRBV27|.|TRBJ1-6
CASSIPGLPLHF
TGTGCCAGCAGTATCCCGGGCCTACCCCTCCACTTT
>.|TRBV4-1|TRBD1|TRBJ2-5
CASSLTPTGQETQYF
TGCGCCAGCAGCCTTACCCCGACAGGGCAAGAGACCCAGTACTTC
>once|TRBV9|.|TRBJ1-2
CASSLWTERSGYTF
TGTGCCAGCAGCCTCTGGACAGAACGGTCCGGCTACACCTTC
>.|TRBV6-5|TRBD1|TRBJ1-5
CASSTRQGFQPQHF
TGTGCCAGCAGTACCAGACAGGGGTTTCAGCCCCAGCATTTT
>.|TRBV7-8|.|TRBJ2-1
CASSWTGGGSSYNEQFF
TGTGCCAGCAGCTGGACTGGAGGGGGGAGTTCCTACAATGAGCAGTTCTTC
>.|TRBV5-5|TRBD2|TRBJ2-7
CASSVSGLAGYEQYF
TGTGCCAGCAGCGTCTCGGGACTAGCGGGATACGAGCAGTACTTC
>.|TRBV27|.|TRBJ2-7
CASSLGRRYEQYF
TGTGCCAGCAGTTTAGGCCGGCGCTACGAGCAGTACTTC
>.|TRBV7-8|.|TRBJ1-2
CASSFGVRDYGYTF
TGTGCCAGCAGCTTTGGCGTCCGGGACTATGGCTACACCTTC
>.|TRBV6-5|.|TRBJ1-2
CASSYSSGGYTF
TGTGCCAGCAGTTACTCGAGTGGCGGCTACACCTTC
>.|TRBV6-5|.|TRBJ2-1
CASSGSGTGEQFF
TGTGCCAGCAGTGGTTCCGGGACCGGGGAGCAGTTCTTC
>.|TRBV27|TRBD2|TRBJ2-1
CASRLAGLSSYNEQFF
TGTGCCAGCAGACTAGCGGGGCTTAGCTCCTACAATGAGCAGTTCTTC
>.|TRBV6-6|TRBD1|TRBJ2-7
CASRRRDSLSYEQYF
TGTGCCAGCAGGAGACGGGACAGCCTCTCCTACGAGCAGTACTTC
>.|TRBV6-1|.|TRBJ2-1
CASRAEWYNEQFF
TGTGCCAGCAGGGCTGAATGGTACAATGAGCAGTTCTTC
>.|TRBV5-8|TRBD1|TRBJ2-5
CASSLGVAGQGRETQYF
TGTGCCAGCAGCTTGGGGGTGGCGGGACAGGGTCGGGAGACCCAGTACTTC
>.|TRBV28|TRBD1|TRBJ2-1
CASSFGTGDNEQFF
TGTGCCAGCAGTTTCGGGACAGGGGACAATGAGCAGTTCTTC
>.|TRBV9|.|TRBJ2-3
CASSVGLSSTDTQYF
TGTGCCAGCAGCGTAGGGTTGTCTAGCACAGATACGCAGTATTTT
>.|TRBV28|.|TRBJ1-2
CASSSRGYGYTF
TGTGCCAGCAGTTCTCGCGGCTATGGCTACACCTTC
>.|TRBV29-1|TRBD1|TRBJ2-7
CSVGGQGYEQYF
TGCAGCGTTGGAGGACAGGGTTACGAGCAGTACTTC